This T cell receptor gamma chain appears in the sequencing data of a study of gammadelta T cells in human blood. Study results and caveats: Right after birth, innate γδ T cells reportedly expanded polyclonally after microbial exposure.

Germline CDR1 reads GITISATS; CDR2 reads ISYDGTV (reference sequence). This CDR3 has 16 residues. TCRdb ran CATT on the RT-PCR reads. The table for this sample gives about a hundred gamma-chain clones. A few counts support this clone. Its antigen is currently unknown. This DNA's translation differs at residue 5 from TCRdb's protein, which comes from a much larger clone; a read error is likely, and the protein shown is translated from the DNA. The chain recombines TRGV9 with TRGJP. The J gene, not given by TCRdb, was assigned here from a germline match of the nucleotide sequence. What was sequenced was Vgamma9Vdelta2 gamma-delta T cells from adult blood. The receptor was derived from a human donor. CDR3 DNA sequence: TGTGCCTTGTGGGGGGTGACGGAGTTGGGCAAAAAAATCAAGGTATTT. This encodes CALWGVTELGKKIKVF.